The 23 T cell receptor beta chains below were found in one sample sequenced in a study of regulatory T cells in long-lasting Graves disease. Sample time point: persistent/refractory GD, antithyroid drugs over 5 years with positive TRAb. RNA extracted from PBMCs served as the sequencing template. Arm-PCR of CDR3 regions and iRepertoire HTBI primers were the basis on which TCR beta libraries were built. TCRdb used MiXCR to reprocess the multiplex PCR reads, holding one entry per CDR3 protein. The repertoire holds a few hundred thousand distinct CDR3 sequences, with around 23% as singletons. This specimen was peripheral blood mononuclear cells (PBMCs), taken when the disease was refractory, from a patient treated with antithyroid drugs. Receptors were obtained from a woman in her thirties or forties with Graves disease.

The sample holds a few counts of this clonotype. The gene calls are TRBV7-9 and TRBJ1-5; 8 bases map to TRBD1. CDR1 is SEHNR, CDR2 FQNEAQ, per germline (reference sequence). The CDR3 extends over 15 amino acids. Trimming at V came to 2 bases and at J to 6 bases, leaving 6 bases not matched to a gene. The CDR3 region is CASSLTGTGRQPQHF. CDR3 coding DNA: TGTGCCAGCAGCTTAACAGGGACAGGACGTCAGCCCCAGCATTTT.

The chain has TRBV7-2 and TRBJ2-2, with D possibly being TRBD2 (7 bases). The CDR3 spans 16 residues. Germline V gene sequence: CDR1 SGHTA, CDR2 FQGNSA. The germline V and J ends were trimmed by 2 bases and 6 bases, with 16 bases remaining between them. The CDR3 loop is CASSLHGGATSGELFF. CDR3 sequence (DNA): TGTGCCAGCAGCTTACATGGGGGGGCGACCTCCGGGGAGCTGTTTTTT.

This clonotype was observed at least ten times. This rearrangement joins TRBV27 to TRBJ1-2, with 9 bases that match TRBD1. From germline, CDR1 is MNHEY and CDR2 SMNVEV (reference sequence). With V trimmed by 7 bases and J by 5 bases, 5 bases remained unmatched. This CDR3 contains 13 residues. The CDR3 DNA reads TGTGCCAGCACCACCGGGACAGGGTATGGCTACACCTTC. Translated: CASTTGTGYGYTF.

This clonotype was observed a handful of times. J is TRBJ2-4 and V is TRBV15; D tentatively reads TRBD1 or TRBD2 (5 bases each). This CDR3 spans 16 amino acids. V lost 1 base to trimming and J lost 2 bases, with 12 bases between them. CDR1 is LNHNV, CDR2 YYDKDF, per germline (reference sequence). The CDR3 bases are TGTGCCACCAGCAGAGGGGACGGGCAAACCAAAAACATTCAGTACTTC. Translated: CATSRGDGQTKNIQYF.

This clonotype was seen many times. The DNA for the CDR3 is TGTGCCAGCCGAACGGGCTTCAGGCCTGAGTACTTC. Its translation is CASRTGFRPEYF. This chain joins TRBV2 and TRBJ2-5; D unclear. The germline V gene has CDR1 SNHLY and CDR2 FYNNEI. V lost 8 bases, J lost 12 bases, and 19 bases lay in between. CDR3 length: 12 amino acids. Complete variable domain (other parts from reference TRBV2 and TRBJ2-5): EPEVTQTPSHQVTQMGQEVILRCVPISNHLYFYWYRQILGQKVEFLVSFYNNEISEKSEIFDDQFSVERPDGSNFTLKIRSTKLEDSAMYFCASRTGFRPEYFGPGTRLLVL.

The chain couples TRBV15 to TRBJ1-5; D gene ambiguous. Trimming stripped 1 base from V and 6 bases from J, with 13 bases between. The CDR3 sequence is 15 residues long. The germline V gene has CDR1 LNHNV and CDR2 YYDKDF (reference sequence). In DNA, the CDR3 is TGTGCCACCAGCAGAGTGGCGGCGGGCGTTCAGCCCCAGCATTTT. Encoded protein: CATSRVAAGVQPQHF. Filled out from reference TRBV15 and TRBJ1-5, the complete variable domain reads DAMVIQNPRYQVTQFGKPVTLSCSQTLNHNVMYWYQQKSSQAPKLLFHYYDKDFNNEADTPDNFQSRRPNTSFCFLDIRSPGLGDTAMYLCATSRVAAGVQPQHFGDGTRLSIL.

The V and J genes are TRBV28 and TRBJ2-1; the match to TRBD1 covers 10 bases. The CDR3 has 16 residues. Germline trimming cut 5 bases from V and 4 bases from J; bases unmatched to any gene: 8. Germline assignment: CDR1 MDHEN and CDR2 SYDVKM. The CDR3 coding sequence is TGTGCCAGCAGTCGAACCGGGACAGGGGTTTACAATGAGCAGTTCTTC. Protein: CASSRTGTGVYNEQFF.

This clonotype appeared many times. The gene calls are TRBV28 and TRBJ2-3, with 7 bases identical to TRBD2. The CDR3 loop spans 16 amino acids. J lost 5 bases, V lost 4 bases, and 12 bases had no gene match. Germline V gene data show CDR1 as MDHEN and CDR2 as SYDVKM. DNA for the CDR3: TGTGCCAGCAGTTCCACGAGGGAGGGCCTCATAGATACGCAGTATTTT. Its protein is CASSSTREGLIDTQYF.

This clonotype was counted ten times or more. This rearrangement joins TRBV11-2 to TRBJ2-2; TRBD1 aligns across 10 bases. The CDR3 consists of 15 residues. Germline V gene data show CDR1 as SGHAT and CDR2 as FQNNGV. After removal of 6 bases from V and 7 bases from J, the junction contained 8 bases not matched to a gene. The CDR3 is CASSLRQGAGGELFF. The CDR3 DNA sequence: TGTGCCAGCAGTCTAAGACAGGGGGCGGGCGGGGAGCTGTTTTTT.

This clonotype was detected many times. In DNA, the CDR3 is TGTGCCAGCAGTACAGGAACCTACGAGCAGTACTTC. This sequence encodes CASSTGTYEQYF. V and J are TRBV6-1 and TRBJ2-7; possibly TRBD1 for D (5 bases). Per germline, CDR1 MNHNS and CDR2 SASEGT. This CDR3 has 12 amino acids. V lost 5 bases to trimming and J lost 2 bases, with 7 bases between them.

This clonotype was observed a few times. The J gene is TRBJ1-5, the V gene TRBV6-5; no clear D. The V end was cut by 2 bases, the J end by 6 bases, with 8 bases between. Germline V CDR1 and CDR2: MNHEY, SVGAGI. The CDR3 covers 13 residues. The CDR3 protein is CASSYVLVQPQHF. The CDR3, as DNA: TGTGCCAGCAGTTACGTATTGGTTCAGCCCCAGCATTTT.

This clonotype was seen only a few times. V gene TRBV20-1 combines with J gene TRBJ1-1, with 7 bases identical to TRBD1. The CDR3 extends over 14 amino acids. In germline, CDR1 is DFQATT, CDR2 SNEGSKA (reference sequence). Trimming removed 3 bases from V and 5 bases from J; junction bases left unmatched: 9. Here the CDR3 reads CSASDSTGLTEAFF. The CDR3 coding sequence is TGCAGTGCTAGTGACTCGACAGGGTTGACTGAAGCTTTCTTT.

This clonotype was detected only once. The genes are TRBV20-1 and TRBJ2-3; D is undetermined. Trimming removed 5 bases at V and 9 bases at J, with 18 bases between. This CDR3 spans 13 amino acids. From germline, CDR1 is DFQATT and CDR2 SNEGSKA (reference sequence). CDR3 DNA: TGCAGTGCTCACTCAACTCCACCTTACACGCAGTATTTT. Its translation: CSAHSTPPYTQYF.

This clonotype was counted at least ten times. The V and J genes are TRBV5-5 and TRBJ2-5, with unresolved D. This CDR3 has 15 residues. Germline assignment: CDR1 SGHKS and CDR2 YYEKEE (reference sequence). V gave up 3 bases and J gave up 4 bases, with 16 bases separating them. This CDR3 reads CASSSRVSRPETQYF. The CDR3 nucleotides read TGTGCCAGCAGCTCCCGAGTCAGTCGGCCAGAGACCCAGTACTTC. Drawing the rest from reference TRBV5-5 and TRBJ2-5, the complete variable domain is DAGVTQSPTHLIKTRGQQVTLRCSPISGHKSVSWYQQVLGQGPQFIFQYYEKEERGRGNFPDRFSARQFPNYSSELNVNALLLGDSALYLCASSSRVSRPETQYFGPGTRLLVL.

CDR3 region: CSARGESRALAPRGEQYF. DNA of the CDR3: TGCAGTGCTAGAGGGGAGTCGAGAGCTCTAGCGCCAAGGGGCGAGCAGTACTTC. The chain carries TRBV20-1 and TRBJ2-7; D perhaps matches TRBD2 (6 bases). This CDR3 comprises 18 residues. Germline CDR1 reads DFQATT; CDR2 reads SNEGSKA (reference sequence). The V end was cut by 1 base, the J end by 6 bases, with 28 bases between.

About this clonotype: With a much larger clone just one base away, this may be a read error. This chain joins TRBV20-1 and TRBJ2-5; D might be TRBD1 (6 bases). Trimming took 5 bases from V and 1 from J, leaving 8 bases between them. The CDR3 sequence is 12 residues long. Germline assignment: CDR1 DFQATT and CDR2 SNEGSKA (reference sequence). DNA of the CDR3: TGCAGTGCTTGGACAGCCCAAGAGACCCAGTACTTC. Translated: CSAWTAQETQYF.

The rearrangement joins TRBV28 to TRBJ1-2; D uncertain. Trimming stripped 8 bases from V and 0 bases from J, with 13 bases between. Per the germline V gene, CDR1 is MDHEN and CDR2 is SYDVKM. The CDR3 totals 14 residues. CDR3 sequence (DNA): TGTGCCAGCTCCCTGGCCCAAGCTAACTATGGCTACACCTTC. It specifies CASSLAQANYGYTF.

The table lists this clonotype with a few counts. The chain links TRBV7-6 to TRBJ1-6; D gene ambiguous. V gave up 1 base and J gave up 8 bases, with 12 bases separating them. The CDR3 runs 15 residues. The germline V gene has CDR1 SGHVS and CDR2 FNYEAQ. The CDR3 DNA sequence: TGTGCCAGCAGCTTAGTAAGGGCAGGAGATTCACCCCTCCACTTT. This encodes CASSLVRAGDSPLHF.

This clonotype came up many times. V usage is TRBV6-9 and J usage is TRBJ2-5; 9 bases agree with TRBD1. Germline-derived CDR1 and CDR2 are MNHGY and SVAAGI. CDR3 length: 14 amino acids. The junction had 2 bases not matched to a gene; V was cut back by 3 bases and J by 3 bases. CDR3 bases: TGTGCCAGCAGTTACCGGGACAGGGAAGAGACCCAGTACTTC. Residues: CASSYRDREETQYF.

This clonotype appeared many times. The V call is TRBV11-2, the J call TRBJ2-7; D is possibly TRBD1 (6 bases). The length of the CDR3 is 16 residues. With 0 bases removed from V and 4 bases from J, the gap between germline ends came to 16 bases. Per germline, CDR1 SGHAT and CDR2 FQNNGV. The CDR3: CASSLDRDTPGYEQYF. The CDR3 nucleotides are TGTGCCAGCAGCTTAGACCGGGACACCCCAGGTTACGAGCAGTACTTC.

This clonotype was recorded once. The rearrangement links TRBV25-1 to TRBJ2-3, with 9 bases matching TRBD1. The trim removed 6 bases at V and 2 bases at J, leaving 6 bases unmatched. CDR3 length: 15 residues. Germline V gene data show CDR1 as MGHDK and CDR2 as SYGVNS. The CDR3 DNA sequence: TGTGCCAGCAGGCCGGGACAGGGTGCCACAGATACGCAGTATTTT. It codes for CASRPGQGATDTQYF.

This clonotype was observed a few times. This rearrangement joins TRBV15 to TRBJ2-1; the match to TRBD2 covers 8 bases. After removal of 4 bases from V and 1 base from J, the junction contained 3 bases not matched to a gene. Germline CDR1 and CDR2: LNHNV and YYDKDF (reference sequence). The CDR3 has 15 residues. The CDR3 DNA follows: TGTGCCACCAGCATTAGCGGGGTTTCCTACAATGAGCAGTTCTTC. It translates to CATSISGVSYNEQFF.

The table lists this clonotype with many counts. J is TRBJ2-7 and V is TRBV7-2, with a weak D call TRBD2 (5 bases). Germline V gene data show CDR1 as SGHTA and CDR2 as FQGNSA. The CDR3 contains 13 residues. Between the trimmed V and J ends, which lost 5 bases and 7 bases, there was a span of 15 bases. The CDR3 nucleotides read TGTGCCAGCAGCCGAATGACGGGGAAGGAGCAGTACTTC. Protein: CASSRMTGKEQYF.